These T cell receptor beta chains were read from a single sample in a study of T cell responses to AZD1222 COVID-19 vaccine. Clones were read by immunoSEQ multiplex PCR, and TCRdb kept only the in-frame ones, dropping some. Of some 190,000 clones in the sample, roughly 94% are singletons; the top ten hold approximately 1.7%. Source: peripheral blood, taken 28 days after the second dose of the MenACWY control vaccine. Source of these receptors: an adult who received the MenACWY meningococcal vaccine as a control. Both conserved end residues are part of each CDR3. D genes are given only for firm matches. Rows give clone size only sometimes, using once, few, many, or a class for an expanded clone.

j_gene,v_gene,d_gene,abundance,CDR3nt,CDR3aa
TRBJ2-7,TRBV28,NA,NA,TGTGCCAGCAGTACCCTAGAGCTAGCGTACGAGCAGTACTTC,CASSTLELAYEQYF
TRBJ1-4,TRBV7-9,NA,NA,TGTGCCAGCAGCTTAGGTCTGGGAATTGAAAAACTGTTTTTT,CASSLGLGIEKLFF
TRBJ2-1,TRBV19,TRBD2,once,TGTGCCAGTAGTCTGGGGACTAGCGGGCGCTGGGAGGAGCAGTTCTTC,CASSLGTSGRWEEQFF
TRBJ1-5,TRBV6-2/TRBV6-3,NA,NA,TGTGCCAGCAGCCAAGGGTGGGGGTCACGGCTCAATCAGCCCCAGCATTTT,CASSQGWGSRLNQPQHF
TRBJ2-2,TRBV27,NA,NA,TGTGCCAGCAGTTTAATCGCCGGGGAGCTGTTTTTT,CASSLIAGELFF
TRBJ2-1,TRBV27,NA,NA,TGTGCCAGCAGTTTAAGGACGGAATTACATGCCCAGTTCTTC,CASSLRTELHAQFF
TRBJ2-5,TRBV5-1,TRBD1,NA,TGCGCCAGCAGCAAAGGACAGGGGGAGACCCAGTACTTC,CASSKGQGETQYF
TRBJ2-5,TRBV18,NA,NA,TGTGCCAGCTCACCCCCTGGGAGAGAGACCCAGTACTTC,CASSPPGRETQYF
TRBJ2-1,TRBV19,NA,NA,TGTGCCAGTAGTAAAAGGACAGCGAGCTCCTACAATGAGCAGTTCTTC,CASSKRTASSYNEQFF
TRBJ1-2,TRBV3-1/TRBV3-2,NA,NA,TGTGCCAGCAGCCAAGGGACCCTTGGGGGGATCTATGGCTACACCTTC,CASSQGTLGGIYGYTF
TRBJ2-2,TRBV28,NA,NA,TGTGCCAGCAGTCCCTATGACAGTTTCACCGGGGAGCTGTTTTTT,CASSPYDSFTGELFF
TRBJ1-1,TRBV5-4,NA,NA,TGTGCCAGCAGCTTGGGGCCCCCAGGACAGAGGAACACTGAAGCTTTCTTT,CASSLGPPGQRNTEAFF
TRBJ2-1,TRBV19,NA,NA,TGTGCCAGTAGTATTCAGGGGGGCACCTACAATGAGCAGTTCTTC,CASSIQGGTYNEQFF
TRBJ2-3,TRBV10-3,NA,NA,TGTGCCATCAGTGAGTCTACAGCTAGCACAGATACGCAGTATTTT,CAISESTASTDTQYF
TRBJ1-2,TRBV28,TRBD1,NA,TGTGCCAGCAGTTTCGGTGGACAGGCGTATGGCTACACCTTC,CASSFGGQAYGYTF
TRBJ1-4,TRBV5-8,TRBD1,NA,TGTGCCAGCAGTGGGACAGAAAATGAAAAACTGTTTTTT,CASSGTENEKLFF
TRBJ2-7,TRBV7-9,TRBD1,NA,TGTGCCAGCAGCCCCCTCGTACAGGGGGTTGCCTTCAGTGTTGGCGAGCAGTACTTC,CASSPLVQGVAFSVGEQYF